The present TCR beta chain was sequenced within a study of metastatic and nonmetastatic thyroid tumors. Methods used by the authors: Between-group CDR3 differences, defined by clinicopathological status, yielded a distant-metastasis classifier for papillary thyroid cancer. TCRdb reprocessed the PCR reads via MiXCR. The authors' filters were not applied to this entry. Of 53,000 or so clones listed, 20% to 25% are singletons. This clone was found many times. All patients were treatment-naive before thyroid surgery. Germline assignment: CDR1 SGHNT and CDR2 YYREEE (reference sequence). V was pared by 0 bases and J by 7 bases, with 10 bases between. The CDR3 loop spans 14 amino acids.

The sample comprised blood. The V call is TRBV5-4, the J call TRBJ2-2; no clear D gene. The receptor comes from a female donor with papillary thyroid cancer or a benign thyroid nodule (not recorded which). Some clones in this sample may be carry-over from other donors' samples. The CDR3 region has the DNA TGTGCCAGCAGCTTGGATGGTAGCTACGGGGAGCTGTTTTTT. It codes for CASSLDGSYGELFF.